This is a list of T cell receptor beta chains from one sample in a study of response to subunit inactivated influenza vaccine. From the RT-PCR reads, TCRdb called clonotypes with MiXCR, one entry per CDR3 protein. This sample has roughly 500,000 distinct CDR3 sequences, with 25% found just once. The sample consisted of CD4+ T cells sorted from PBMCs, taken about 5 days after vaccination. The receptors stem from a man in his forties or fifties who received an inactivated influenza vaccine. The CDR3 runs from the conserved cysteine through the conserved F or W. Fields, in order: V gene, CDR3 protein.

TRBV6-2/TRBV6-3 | CAARSVAYEQYF
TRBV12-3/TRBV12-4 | CASINTGRRAFF
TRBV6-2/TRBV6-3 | CASSSPLTGGLAKNIQYF
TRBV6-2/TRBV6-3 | CASSFPGGNYEQYF
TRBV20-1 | CSANRDPDTQYF
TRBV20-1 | CSALLYGEKLFF
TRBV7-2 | CASSPSRNQPQHF
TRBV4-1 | CASSQGPTGVYNEQFF
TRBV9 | CASSQSPGEGYEQYF
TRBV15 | CATSREAVGANEQFF
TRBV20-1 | CSARDHMRGASYNEQFF
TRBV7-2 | CASSSPTSGGLLFF
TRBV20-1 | CSARDRRDNEQFF
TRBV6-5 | CASNNFPGPYGYTF
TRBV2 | CASSDSRAGRAGANVLTF
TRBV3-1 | CASSQVLAGVETQYF
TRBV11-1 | CASRGTAPTGARKDNEQFF